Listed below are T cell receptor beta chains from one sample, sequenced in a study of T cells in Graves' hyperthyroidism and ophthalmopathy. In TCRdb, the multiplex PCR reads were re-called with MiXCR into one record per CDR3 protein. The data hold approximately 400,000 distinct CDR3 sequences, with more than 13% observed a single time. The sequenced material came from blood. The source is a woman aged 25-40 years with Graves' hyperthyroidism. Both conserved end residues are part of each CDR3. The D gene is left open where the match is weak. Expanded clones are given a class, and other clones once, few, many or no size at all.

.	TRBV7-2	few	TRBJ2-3	CASSFTGTAGTDTQYF	TGTGCCAGCAGCTTCACCGGGACCGCGGGCACAGATACGCAGTATTTT
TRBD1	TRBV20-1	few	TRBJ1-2	CSAPGQGAAGYTF	TGCAGTGCCCCGGGACAGGGGGCTGCAGGCTACACCTTC
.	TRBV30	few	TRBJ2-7	CAWGRDTPYEQYF	TGTGCTTGGGGACGGGACACACCCTACGAGCAGTACTTC
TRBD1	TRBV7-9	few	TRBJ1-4	CASSSRGQANEKLFF	TGTGCCAGCAGCAGCAGGGGGCAGGCGAATGAAAAACTGTTTTTT
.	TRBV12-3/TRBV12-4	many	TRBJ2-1	CASSTRGSSYNEQFF	TGTGCCAGCAGTACCCGGGGGAGCTCCTACAATGAGCAGTTCTTC
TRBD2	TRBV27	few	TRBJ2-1	CASSLNPGLAGFWQFF	TGTGCCAGCAGTTTAAACCCGGGACTAGCGGGTTTCTGGCAGTTCTTC
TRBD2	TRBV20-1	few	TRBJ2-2	CSARGGRTGELFF	TGCAGTGCTAGGGGGGGGAGAACCGGGGAGCTGTTTTTT
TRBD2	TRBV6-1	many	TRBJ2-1	CASSVGPSGSEQFF	TGTGCCAGCAGCGTTGGTCCTAGCGGTAGTGAGCAGTTCTTC
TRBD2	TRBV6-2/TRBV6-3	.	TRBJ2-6	CASSYSGVSSGGFSGANVLTF	TGTGCCAGCAGTTACTCGGGCGTTTCAAGCGGGGGCTTCTCTGGGGCCAACGTCCTGACTTTC
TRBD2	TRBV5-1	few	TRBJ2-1	CASSLGGLAAAQNEQFF	TGCGCCAGCAGCTTGGGGGGACTAGCGGCCGCTCAGAATGAGCAGTTCTTC
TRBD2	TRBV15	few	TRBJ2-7	CATSRTPRGVEQYF	TGTGCCACCAGCAGAACTCCCCGGGGGGTCGAGCAGTACTTC
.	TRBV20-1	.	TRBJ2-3	CSARVLTGHSSTDTQYF	TGCAGTGCTAGAGTATTGACCGGACACTCTAGCACAGATACGCAGTATTTT
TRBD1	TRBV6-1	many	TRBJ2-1	CASSVTGTGQFF	TGTGCCAGCAGTGTTACCGGGACAGGACAGTTCTTC
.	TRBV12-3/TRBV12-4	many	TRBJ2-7	CASSQDGGRTHYEQYF	TGTGCCAGCAGCCAGGACGGTGGCAGGACTCACTACGAGCAGTACTTC
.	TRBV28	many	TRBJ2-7	CASSLAPSNREWVEQYF	TGTGCCAGCAGTTTGGCTCCGTCTAACCGGGAGTGGGTCGAGCAGTACTTC
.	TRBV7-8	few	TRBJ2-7	CASSLAPSAGYEQYF	TGTGCCAGCAGCTTAGCGCCTAGCGCGGGCTACGAGCAGTACTTC
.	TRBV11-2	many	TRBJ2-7	CASSLEAYEQYF	TGTGCCAGCAGCCTGGAGGCCTACGAGCAGTACTTC
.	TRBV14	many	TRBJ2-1	CASSQVGSYNEQFF	TGTGCCAGCAGCCAAGTCGGGAGTTACAATGAGCAGTTCTTC
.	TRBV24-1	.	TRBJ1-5	CATAHEGGNQPQHF	TGTGCCACCGCCCACGAGGGGGGCAATCAGCCCCAGCATTTT
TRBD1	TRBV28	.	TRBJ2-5	CASSSTGTGSGETQYF	TGTGCCAGCAGTTCGACCGGGACAGGGAGTGGAGAGACCCAGTACTTC
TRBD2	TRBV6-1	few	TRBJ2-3	CASLAGPPDTQYF	TGTGCCAGCCTAGCGGGACCCCCAGATACGCAGTATTTT
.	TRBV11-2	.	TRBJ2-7	CASSLRASSYEQYF	TGTGCCAGCAGCTTAAGGGCGTCCTCCTACGAGCAGTACTTC
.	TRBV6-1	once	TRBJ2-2	CASSKHLARTGELFF	TGTGCCAGCAGTAAACATTTAGCGCGAACCGGGGAGCTGTTTTTT
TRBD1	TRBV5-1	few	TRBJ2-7	CASSLSTGGAEQYF	TGCGCCAGCAGCTTGTCTACAGGGGGCGCTGAGCAGTACTTC
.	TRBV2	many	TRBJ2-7	CASSGLLHSYEQYF	TGTGCCAGCAGCGGACTATTACACTCCTACGAGCAGTACTTC
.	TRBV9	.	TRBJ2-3	CASSVAGADTQYF	TGTGCCAGCAGCGTAGCTGGGGCAGATACGCAGTATTTT
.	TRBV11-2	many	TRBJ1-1	CASRGTWGMNTEAFF	TGTGCCAGCAGGGGGACCTGGGGAATGAACACTGAAGCTTTCTTT
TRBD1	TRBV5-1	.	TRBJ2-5	CASSLGKGGPAKTQYF	TGCGCCAGCAGCTTGGGAAAAGGGGGCCCAGCGAAGACCCAGTACTTC
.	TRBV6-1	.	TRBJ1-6	CASSGIDGLTLHF	TGTGCCAGCAGTGGAATAGACGGGTTGACCCTCCACTTT
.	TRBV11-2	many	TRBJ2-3	CASSLDHGDTQYF	TGTGCCAGCAGCTTAGACCATGGAGATACGCAGTATTTT
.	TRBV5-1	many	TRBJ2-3	CASSLEGLADTQYF	TGCGCCAGCAGCTTGGAGGGGCTGGCAGATACGCAGTATTTT
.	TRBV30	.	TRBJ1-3	CAWSVRLVSSGNTIYF	TGTGCCTGGAGTGTACGCTTAGTGAGCTCTGGAAACACCATATATTTT
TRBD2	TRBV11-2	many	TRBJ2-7	CASSPRGVAGDYEQYF	TGTGCCAGCAGCCCCCGGGGCGTAGCGGGAGATTACGAGCAGTACTTC
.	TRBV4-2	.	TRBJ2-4	CASSQDHSAAGAKNIQYF	TGTGCCAGCAGCCAAGATCACTCGGCGGCAGGGGCAAAAAACATTCAGTACTTC
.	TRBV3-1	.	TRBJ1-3	CASSQAIGGTIYF	TGTGCCAGCAGCCAAGCCATAGGAGGCACCATATATTTT
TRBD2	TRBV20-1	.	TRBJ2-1	CSARIAGGRNEQFF	TGCAGTGCTAGAATTGCGGGAGGCCGCAATGAGCAGTTCTTC
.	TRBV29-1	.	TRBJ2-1	CSVLTDSYNEQFF	TGCAGCGTTCTGACAGACTCCTACAATGAGCAGTTCTTC
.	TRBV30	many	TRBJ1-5	CAWSAAGVNQPQHF	TGTGCCTGGAGTGCAGCCGGAGTCAATCAGCCCCAGCATTTT
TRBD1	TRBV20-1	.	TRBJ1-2	CSASHPGQGDYGYTF	TGCAGTGCTTCACACCCGGGACAGGGGGACTATGGCTACACCTTC
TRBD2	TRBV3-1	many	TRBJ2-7	CASSLGLDGYEQYF	TGTGCCAGCAGCCTGGGACTAGACGGTTACGAGCAGTACTTC
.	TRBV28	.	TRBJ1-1	CASSSTQPGTEAFF	TGTGCCAGCAGTTCGACGCAACCGGGGACTGAAGCTTTCTTT